One sample yielded the 27 T cell receptor beta chains listed below, sequenced in a study of Graves' ophthalmopathy and Graves' hyperthyroidism (dated by TCRdb to the late 2010s). The sample was run on an Illumina HiSeq 2000. For repertoire sequencing, the TCR beta CDR3 regions were amplified from RNA transcripts. A first-round RT-PCR used HTBI primers with the Qiagen OneStep RT-PCR kit, followed by a second-round multiplex PCR, size selection and purification. Clones were called with MiXCR by TCRdb after fastp trimmed the public reads at Q25, and only in-frame beta chains were retained. Under each unique CDR3 protein, matching rows form one entry showing the most common genes and DNA. For this sample there are some 360,000 distinct CDR3 sequences; 17% appear just once. 2% to 3% of the sample lies in the top ten. Sequenced material: peripheral blood. The receptors shown here come from an adult woman with stable Graves' hyperthyroidism.

The chain employs TRBV7-8 and TRBJ2-7; the D gene could be TRBD1 or TRBD2 (5 bases each). The CDR3 contains 15 residues. V was shortened by 5 bases and J by 2 bases, with 16 bases between the two germline ends. Per the germline V gene, CDR1 is SGHVS and CDR2 is FQNEAQ. The chain's CDR3 is CASSLRTRGTYEQYF. CDR3 sequence (DNA): TGTGCCAGCAGCCTGAGGACACGGGGCACCTACGAGCAGTACTTC.

This clonotype was observed a handful of times. This sequence joins TRBV12-3 or TRBV12-4 and TRBJ2-1, with a tentative D call TRBD2 (6 bases). V gave up 7 bases and J gave up 8 bases, with 15 bases separating them. The CDR3 sequence is 13 residues long. CDR3 nucleotide sequence: TGTGCCAGCAATCCGGGAGTGGGTTATGAGCAGTTCTTC. Protein product: CASNPGVGYEQFF.

The chain joins TRBV28 to TRBJ2-5; possible D gene TRBD1, 5 bases. This CDR3 region has 13 residues. Germline lookup yields CDR1 MDHEN and CDR2 SYDVKM. Trimming pared 5 bases from V and 5 bases from J, leaving 12 bases between. The CDR3 DNA follows: TGTGCCAGCAGTCCCAGGGAATTCGAGACCCAGTACTTC. It yields the protein CASSPREFETQYF.

This clonotype was observed a few times. This chain joins TRBV4-1 and TRBJ1-1; weak D call: TRBD1 (5 bases). The CDR3 loop spans 12 amino acids. Germline lookup yields CDR1 MGHRA and CDR2 YSYEKL. Trimming pared 4 bases from V and 6 bases from J, leaving 9 bases between. The CDR3 is CASSPGTSEAFF. CDR3 nucleotides: TGCGCCAGCAGCCCTGGGACTTCTGAAGCTTTCTTT.

This clonotype was detected only a few times. The chain joins TRBV20-1 to TRBJ1-1, with 7 positions matching TRBD1. The CDR3 is made up of 14 amino acids. V was clipped by 1 base and J by 0 bases; unmatched bases: 2. The V gene's germline CDR1 is DFQATT and CDR2 SNEGSKA (reference sequence). The CDR3 region is CSARGRGMNTEAFF. The CDR3 DNA sequence: TGCAGTGCTAGAGGCAGGGGGATGAACACTGAAGCTTTCTTT.

The chain links TRBV7-2 to TRBJ2-5, with 7 nucleotides matching TRBD2. V lost 1 base, J lost 5 bases, and 7 bases stayed unmatched. The V gene's germline CDR1 is SGHTA and CDR2 FQGNSA. The CDR3 length is 15 residues. Here the CDR3 reads CASSLDLSGWETQYF. In DNA, the CDR3 is TGTGCCAGCAGCTTAGACCTTAGCGGGTGGGAGACCCAGTACTTC.

This clonotype has at least ten counts. V is TRBV6-2 or TRBV6-3 and J is TRBJ1-5, with TRBD1 as a possible D gene (5 bases). V was pared by 4 bases and J by 1 base, with 17 bases between. Germline assignment: CDR1 MNHEY and CDR2 SVGEGT. The CDR3 runs 17 residues. DNA of the CDR3: TGTGCCAGCAGTTCCCTGGGGTTTCGGGACAGCAATCAGCCCCAGCATTTT. Translating gives CASSSLGFRDSNQPQHF.

This clonotype was seen ten or more times. This rearrangement joins TRBV24-1 to TRBJ1-2, with TRBD1 identical over 9 bases. The CDR3 sequence is 15 residues long. The germline CDR1 and CDR2 sequences are KGHDR and SFDVKD. The trim removed 2 bases at V and 2 bases at J, leaving 2 bases unmatched. For the CDR3, the DNA is TGTGCCACCAGTGATTCCGGGACAGGGAACTATGGCTACACCTTC. This codes for CATSDSGTGNYGYTF.

Concerning this clonotype: In this CDR3 the conserved last residue, phenylalanine or tryptophan, is missing, so a read error is likely. The J gene is TRBJ2-7, the V gene TRBV5-1; TRBD2 aligns across 12 bases. CDR3 length equals 15 residues. The trim removed 4 bases at V and 1 base at J, leaving 3 bases unmatched. CDR1 and CDR2 (germline): SGHRS, YFSETQ. The CDR3 DNA is TGCGCCAGCAGCAACGGACTAGCGGGATCCTACGAGCAGTACTAC. Residues: CASSNGLAGSYEQYY.

This clonotype was recorded many times. V gene TRBV7-2 combines with J gene TRBJ2-5; D is undetermined. Trimming left V 5 bases short and J 3 bases short, with 16 bases between. In germline, CDR1 is SGHTA, CDR2 FQGNSA. The CDR3 is made up of 15 amino acids. This CDR3 reads CASSPQRSGKETQYF. CDR3 bases: TGTGCCAGCAGCCCCCAGCGTTCGGGTAAAGAGACCCAGTACTTC.

This clonotype was detected ten times or more. The chain is built from TRBV19 and TRBJ1-2; tentatively, D is TRBD1 (5 bases). V shed 6 bases and J shed 5 bases, with 13 bases lying between them. Per the germline V gene, CDR1 is LNHDA and CDR2 is SQIVND (reference sequence). This CDR3 is built from 13 residues. The CDR3 reads CASSMGLIYGYTF. DNA of the CDR3: TGTGCCAGTAGCATGGGGCTAATATATGGCTACACCTTC.

Details on this clonotype: Sequence at one end of the junction differs from germline and may be a read error. V usage is TRBV20-1 and J usage is TRBJ2-7, with no clear D. The CDR3 runs 13 residues. Germline loops: CDR1 DFQATT, CDR2 SNEGSKA (reference sequence). Written as DNA, the CDR3 is TGCAGTGCGAGAGAGCAGGCCTCCTACGAGCAGTACTTC. This sequence encodes CSAREQASYEQYF.

This clonotype was detected many times. The J gene is TRBJ2-5, the V gene TRBV4-1; 10 nucleotides match TRBD1. Germline CDR1 MGHRA, CDR2 YSYEKL. V trimming: 1 base; J trimming: 2 bases; junction bases outside the gene matches: 1. The CDR3 consists of 15 residues. CDR3 protein: CASSQVDRGQETQYF. The CDR3 DNA reads TGCGCCAGCAGCCAAGTGGACAGGGGGCAAGAGACCCAGTACTTC.

This clonotype was detected many times. The V and J genes are TRBV13 and TRBJ2-1; 7 bases fit TRBD2. The CDR3 has 16 residues. Trimming cost V 5 bases and J 0 bases; bases outside gene matches: 7. The germline CDR1 and CDR2 sequences are PRHDT and FYEKMQ (reference sequence). CDR3 amino acids: CASSHRGGSSYNEQFF. The CDR3 DNA follows: TGTGCCAGCAGCCATAGGGGCGGGAGCTCCTACAATGAGCAGTTCTTC.

This clonotype occurred many times. The chain carries TRBV19 and TRBJ1-1; D not certain. The V end was cut by 9 bases, the J end by 3 bases, with 14 bases between. Germline V gene sequence: CDR1 LNHDA, CDR2 SQIVND (reference sequence). This CDR3 spans 13 amino acids. CDR3 sequence reads: CASSPRGYTEAFF. Here the CDR3 DNA reads TGTGCCAGCAGTCCCCGTGGGTACACTGAAGCTTTCTTT.

This clonotype was counted ten times or more. This chain joins TRBV20-1 and TRBJ2-7, with D possibly TRBD2 on 5 matching bases. The length of the CDR3 is 12 residues. Germline CDR1 DFQATT, CDR2 SNEGSKA (reference sequence). V gave up 6 bases and J gave up 4 bases, with 13 bases separating them. The CDR3, as DNA: TGCAGTGCGCAGACCCCGGGGTACGAGCAGTACTTC. It specifies CSAQTPGYEQYF.

On this clonotype: The junction departs from the called germline gene at one end, perhaps through a read error. The chain's CDR3 is CATIRDRQPQHF. CDR3 DNA sequence: TGTGCCACCATCAGAGATCGGCAGCCCCAGCATTTT. V usage is TRBV15 and J usage is TRBJ1-5; no clear D. In germline, CDR1 is LNHNV, CDR2 YYDKDF (reference sequence). The CDR3 runs to 12 residues. The full variable domain, with the rest looked up from reference TRBV15 and TRBJ1-5, is DAMVIQNPRYQVTQFGKPVTLSCSQTLNHNVMYWYQQKSSQAPKLLFHYYDKDFNNEADTPDNFQSRRPNTSFCFLDIRSPGLGDTAMYLCATIRDRQPQHFGDGTRLSIL.

This clonotype occurred many times. This chain connects TRBV28 to TRBJ2-7; D may be TRBD2 (5 bases). This CDR3 region has 14 residues. Germline-derived CDR1 and CDR2 are MDHEN and SYDVKM. The V gene lost 6 bases and the J gene lost 5 bases, with 17 bases spanning the gap. The CDR3 nucleotides are TGTGCCAGCAGGACCGGGATCCTGTCCGACGAGCAGTACTTC. This encodes CASRTGILSDEQYF.

Many counts were recorded for this clonotype. The chain couples TRBV20-1 to TRBJ2-5; 8 bases are shared with TRBD2. In germline, CDR1 is DFQATT, CDR2 SNEGSKA (reference sequence). This CDR3 is 17 amino acids long. J lost 3 bases, V lost 5 bases, and 17 bases had no gene match. CDR3 nucleotide sequence: TGCAGTGCTCCTCGGGAGGGAGGGCCGAGGGGAGAAGAGACCCAGTACTTC. Translating it yields CSAPREGGPRGEETQYF.

This clonotype was recorded at least ten times. V usage is TRBV28 and J usage is TRBJ1-1, with D unresolved. Trimming shortened V by 5 bases and J by 6 bases, and 19 bases separated the two germline ends. Germline V CDR1 and CDR2: MDHEN, SYDVKM. The CDR3 runs 15 residues. The CDR3 nucleotides read TGTGCCAGCAGTCCTCCCCCGCCAGCGTGGGCTGAAGCTTTCTTT. Its protein product is CASSPPPPAWAEAFF.

This clonotype was seen at least ten times. The rearrangement joins TRBV29-1 to TRBJ1-1; D might be TRBD1 (5 bases). Germline lookup yields CDR1 SQVTM and CDR2 ANQGSEA. Trimming pared 4 bases from V and 3 bases from J, leaving 15 bases between. The CDR3 sequence is 14 residues long. CDR3 in amino acids: CSVVEWGDHTEAFF. CDR3 coding DNA: TGCAGCGTTGTAGAGTGGGGGGACCACACTGAAGCTTTCTTT. The full variable domain, in which reference TRBV29-1 and TRBJ1-1 provide the parts outside the CDR3, is SAVISQKPSRDICQRGTSLTIQCQVDSQVTMMFWYRQQPGQSLTLIATANQGSEATYESGFVIDKFPISRPNLTFSTLTVSNMSPEDSSIYLCSVVEWGDHTEAFFGQGTRLTVV.

This clonotype was seen more than once but under ten times. V usage is TRBV12-3 or TRBV12-4 and J usage is TRBJ1-2; D possibly corresponds to TRBD1 (6 bases). V lost 3 bases and J lost 3, with 11 bases in between. The CDR3 runs to 14 residues. CDR3 nucleotide sequence: TGTGCCAGCAGTTTCGGTAGGGGGGACTATGGCTACACCTTC. It codes for CASSFGRGDYGYTF.

This clonotype was counted a few times. Since a much larger clone is just one base distant, this may be a read error. This CDR3 reads CASSANLGTNTGELCF. CDR3 coding DNA: TGTGCCAGCAGCGCAAACCTGGGGACGAACACCGGGGAGCTGTGTTTT. This chain connects TRBV11-2 to TRBJ2-2; the D gene could be TRBD1 or TRBD2 (5 bases each). This CDR3 has 16 amino acids. Germline V gene lookup returns CDR1 SGHAT and CDR2 FQNNGV.

This clonotype was seen repeatedly, ten times or more. The V and J genes are TRBV6-1 and TRBJ2-7; D is ambiguous. The CDR3 has 11 residues. Germline V gene lookup returns CDR1 MNHNS and CDR2 SASEGT. The V and J ends lost 5 bases and 6 bases respectively, with 8 bases between them. The CDR3 protein is CASSNLGEQYF. In DNA, the CDR3 is TGTGCCAGCAGTAATCTAGGCGAGCAGTACTTC.

At least ten counts were recorded for this clonotype. The rearrangement links TRBV6-2 or TRBV6-3 to TRBJ2-7; 12 bases fit TRBD2. CDR1 and CDR2 (germline): MNHEY, SVGEGT. The CDR3 contains 15 residues. J lost 1 base, V lost 8 bases, and 6 bases had no gene match. The CDR3 loop is CASAGLAGWSYEQYF. The CDR3 bases are TGTGCCAGCGCCGGACTAGCGGGATGGTCCTACGAGCAGTACTTC.

This clonotype was seen many times. J is TRBJ2-5 and V is TRBV12-3 or TRBV12-4, with D possibly TRBD2 on 5 matching bases. The CDR3 loop spans 17 amino acids. The V end lost 3 bases, the J end lost 5 bases, and 22 bases lay between the germline ends. DNA for the CDR3: TGTGCCAGCAGTTTGCATCAAGGGCAGGAGGACTGGGAGACCCAGTACTTC. This encodes CASSLHQGQEDWETQYF.

CDR3 protein: CASSFTTPGRTNYGYTF. In DNA, the CDR3 is TGTGCCAGCAGCTTTACCACCCCGGGACGGACTAACTATGGCTACACCTTC. The rearrangement joins TRBV11-1 to TRBJ1-2, with D perhaps TRBD1 (5 bases). Germline CDR1 reads SGHAT; CDR2 reads FQDESV (reference sequence). CDR3 length: 17 amino acids. Trimming shortened V by 3 bases and J by 0 bases, and 17 bases separated the two germline ends.